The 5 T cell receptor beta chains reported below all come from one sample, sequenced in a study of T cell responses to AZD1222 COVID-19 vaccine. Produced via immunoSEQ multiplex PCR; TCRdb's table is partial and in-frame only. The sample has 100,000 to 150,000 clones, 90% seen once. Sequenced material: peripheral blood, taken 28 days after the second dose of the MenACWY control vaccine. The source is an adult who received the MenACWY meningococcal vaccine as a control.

The CDR3 coding sequence is TGTGCCAGCAGGGGGGGACAGGGGGCGCGCGAGCAGTACGTC. Protein sequence: CASRGGQGAREQYV. The chain uses TRBV6-5 and TRBJ2-7, with 12 bases matching TRBD1. This CDR3 region has 14 residues. Germline V gives CDR1 MNHEY, CDR2 SVGAGI. With 6 bases clipped from V and 6 bases from J, the junction kept 6 bases outside the gene matches.

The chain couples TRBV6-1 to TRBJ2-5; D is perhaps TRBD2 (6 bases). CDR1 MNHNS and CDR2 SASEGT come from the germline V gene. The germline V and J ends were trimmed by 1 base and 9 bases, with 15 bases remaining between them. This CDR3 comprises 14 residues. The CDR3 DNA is TGTGCCAGCAGTGAAGTTCAGGGAGGACCGGCCCAGTACTTC. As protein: CASSEVQGGPAQYF.

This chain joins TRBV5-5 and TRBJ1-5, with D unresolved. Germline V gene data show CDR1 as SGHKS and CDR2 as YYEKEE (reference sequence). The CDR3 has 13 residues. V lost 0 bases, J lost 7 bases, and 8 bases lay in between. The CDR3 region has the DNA TGTGCCAGCAGCTTGGACGTTGGGCAGCCCCAGCATTTT. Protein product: CASSLDVGQPQHF.

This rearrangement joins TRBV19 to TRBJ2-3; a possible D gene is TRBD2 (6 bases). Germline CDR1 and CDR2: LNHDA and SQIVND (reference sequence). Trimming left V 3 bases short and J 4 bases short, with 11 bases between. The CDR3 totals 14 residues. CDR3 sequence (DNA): TGTGCCAGTAGTATCCCGGGAGTCGCAGATACGCAGTATTTT. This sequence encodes CASSIPGVADTQYF.

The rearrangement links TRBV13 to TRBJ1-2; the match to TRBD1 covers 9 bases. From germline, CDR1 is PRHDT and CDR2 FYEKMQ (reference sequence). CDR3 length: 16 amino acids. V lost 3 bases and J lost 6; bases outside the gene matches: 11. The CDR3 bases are TGTGCCAGCAGCTTCGACCATACAGGGGGCATACATGGCTACACCTTC. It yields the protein CASSFDHTGGIHGYTF. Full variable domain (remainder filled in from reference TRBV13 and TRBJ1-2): AAGVIQSPRHLIKEKRETATLKCYPIPRHDTVYWYQQGPGQDPQFLISFYEKMQSDKGSIPDRFSAQQFSDYHSELNMSSLELGDSALYFCASSFDHTGGIHGYTFGSGTRLTVV.